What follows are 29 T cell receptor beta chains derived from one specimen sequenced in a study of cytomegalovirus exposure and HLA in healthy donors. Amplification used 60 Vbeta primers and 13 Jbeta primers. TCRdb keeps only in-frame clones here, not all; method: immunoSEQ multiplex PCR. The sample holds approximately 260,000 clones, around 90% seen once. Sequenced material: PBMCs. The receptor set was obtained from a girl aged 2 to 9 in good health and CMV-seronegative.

DNA for the CDR3: TGCGCCAGCAGCTTGGGGGGGGTGAAAATGAACACTGAAGCTTTCTTT. Amino acids: CASSLGGVKMNTEAFF. The rearrangement uses TRBV5-1 and TRBJ1-1; D perhaps matches TRBD1 (5 bases). V lost 0 bases and J lost 0, with 12 bases in between. Per the germline V gene, CDR1 is SGHRS and CDR2 is YFSETQ. The CDR3 length is 16 residues.

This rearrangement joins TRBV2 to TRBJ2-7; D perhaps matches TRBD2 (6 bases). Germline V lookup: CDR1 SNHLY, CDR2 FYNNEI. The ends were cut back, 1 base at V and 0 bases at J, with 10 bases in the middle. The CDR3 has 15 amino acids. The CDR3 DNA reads TGTGCCAGCAGTGAAGGGCAGGGAGGCTCCTACGAGCAGTACTTC. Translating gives CASSEGQGGSYEQYF.

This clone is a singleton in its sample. The CDR3 here is CATGGSSYEQYF. CDR3 coding DNA: TGTGCCACGGGCGGGTCGAGTTACGAGCAGTACTTC. This chain uses TRBV19 with TRBJ2-7; possibly TRBD2 for D (5 bases). The V and J ends lost 10 bases and 4 bases respectively, with 14 bases between them. Germline V gene sequence: CDR1 LNHDA, CDR2 SQIVND (reference sequence). The CDR3 runs 12 residues.

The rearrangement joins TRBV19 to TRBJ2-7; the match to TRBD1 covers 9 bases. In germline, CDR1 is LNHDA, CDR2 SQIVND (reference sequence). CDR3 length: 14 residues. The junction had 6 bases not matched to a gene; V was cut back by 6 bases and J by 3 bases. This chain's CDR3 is CASSDRGAYYEQYF. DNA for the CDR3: TGTGCCAGTAGCGACAGGGGGGCTTACTACGAGCAGTACTTC.

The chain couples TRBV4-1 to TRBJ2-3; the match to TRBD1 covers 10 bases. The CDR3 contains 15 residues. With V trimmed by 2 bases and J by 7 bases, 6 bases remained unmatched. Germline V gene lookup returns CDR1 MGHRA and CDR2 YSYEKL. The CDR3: CASSQPGQGIHTQYF. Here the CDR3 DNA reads TGCGCCAGCAGCCAACCGGGACAGGGGATCCATACGCAGTATTTT.

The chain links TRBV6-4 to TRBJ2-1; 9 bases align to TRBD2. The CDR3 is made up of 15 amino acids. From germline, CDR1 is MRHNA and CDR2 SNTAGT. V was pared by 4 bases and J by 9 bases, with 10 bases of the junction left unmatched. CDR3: CASSVLAGEIGEQFF. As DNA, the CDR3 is TGTGCCAGCAGTGTGTTAGCGGGAGAAATCGGTGAGCAGTTCTTC.

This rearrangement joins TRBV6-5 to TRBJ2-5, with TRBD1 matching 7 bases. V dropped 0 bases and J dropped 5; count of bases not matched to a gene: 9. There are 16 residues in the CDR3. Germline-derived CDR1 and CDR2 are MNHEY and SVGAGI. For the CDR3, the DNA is TGTGCCAGCAGTTACTCGACAGGGTGGGCTGAGGAGACCCAGTACTTC. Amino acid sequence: CASSYSTGWAEETQYF.

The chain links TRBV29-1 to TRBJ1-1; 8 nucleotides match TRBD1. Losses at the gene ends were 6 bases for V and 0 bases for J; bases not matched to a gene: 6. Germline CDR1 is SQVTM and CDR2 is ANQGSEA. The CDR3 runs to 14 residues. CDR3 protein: CSVSGQGMNTEAFF. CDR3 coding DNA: TGCAGCGTAAGCGGACAGGGAATGAACACTGAAGCTTTCTTT.

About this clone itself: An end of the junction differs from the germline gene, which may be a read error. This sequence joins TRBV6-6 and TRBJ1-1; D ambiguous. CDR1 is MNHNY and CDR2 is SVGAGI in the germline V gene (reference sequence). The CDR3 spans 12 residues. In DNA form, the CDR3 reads TGTGCCACCGTTGGGGAGAACACTGAAACTTTCTTT. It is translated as CATVGENTETFF.

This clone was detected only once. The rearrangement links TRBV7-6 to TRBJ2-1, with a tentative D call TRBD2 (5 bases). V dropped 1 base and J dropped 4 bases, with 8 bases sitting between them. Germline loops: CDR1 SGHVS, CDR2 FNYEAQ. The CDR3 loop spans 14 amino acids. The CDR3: CASSLVGGYNEQFF. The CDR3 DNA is TGTGCCAGCAGCTTAGTCGGAGGATACAATGAGCAGTTCTTC.

The CDR3, as DNA: TGTGCCAGCAGATCCGGGACAGGGGTGAGGAATGAGCAGTTCTTC. Amino acid sequence: CASRSGTGVRNEQFF. The J gene is TRBJ2-1, the V gene TRBV5-6; 10 nucleotides line up with TRBD1. The CDR3 totals 15 residues. J gave up 7 bases and V 5 bases, and 9 bases lay outside the gene matches. Germline-derived CDR1 and CDR2 are SGHDT and YYEEEE. The entire variable domain, with the rest obtained from reference TRBV5-6 and TRBJ2-1, is as follows: DAGVTQSPTHLIKTRGQQVTLRCSPKSGHDTVSWYQQALGQGPQFIFQYYEEEERQRGNFPDRFSGHQFPNYSSELNVNALLLGDSALYLCASRSGTGVRNEQFFGPGTRLTVL.

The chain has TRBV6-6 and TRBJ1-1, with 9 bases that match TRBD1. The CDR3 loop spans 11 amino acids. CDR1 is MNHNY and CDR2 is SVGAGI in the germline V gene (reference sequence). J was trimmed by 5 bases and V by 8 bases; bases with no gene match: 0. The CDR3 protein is CASDRGTEAFF. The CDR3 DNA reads TGTGCCAGCGACAGGGGGACTGAAGCTTTCTTT.

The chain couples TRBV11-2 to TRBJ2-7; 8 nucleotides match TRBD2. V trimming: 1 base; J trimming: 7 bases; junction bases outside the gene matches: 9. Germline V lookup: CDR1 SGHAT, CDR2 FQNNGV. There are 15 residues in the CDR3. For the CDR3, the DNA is TGTGCCAGCAGCTTAGGAGCGGGGGAGGGCTGGGAGCAGTACTTC. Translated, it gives CASSLGAGEGWEQYF.

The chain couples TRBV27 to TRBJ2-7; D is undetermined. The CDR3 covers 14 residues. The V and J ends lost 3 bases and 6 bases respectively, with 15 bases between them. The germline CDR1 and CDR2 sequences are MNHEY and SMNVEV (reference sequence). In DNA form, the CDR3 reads TGTGCCAGCAGTTTGAGCAGAGGAGTAACCGAGCAGTACTTC. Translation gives CASSLSRGVTEQYF.

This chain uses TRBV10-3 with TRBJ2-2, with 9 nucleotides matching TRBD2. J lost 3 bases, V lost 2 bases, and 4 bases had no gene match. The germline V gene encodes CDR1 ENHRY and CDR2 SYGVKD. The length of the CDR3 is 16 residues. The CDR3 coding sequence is TGTGCCATCAGTGAGGTAGCGGGAGCGGACACCGGGGAGCTGTTTTTT. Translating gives CAISEVAGADTGELFF.

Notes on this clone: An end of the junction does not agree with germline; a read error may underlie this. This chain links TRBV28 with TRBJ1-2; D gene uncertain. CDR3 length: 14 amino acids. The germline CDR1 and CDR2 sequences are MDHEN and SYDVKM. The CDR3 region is CVSSLVYPNYGYTF. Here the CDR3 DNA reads TGTGTCAGCAGTTTAGTCTATCCAAACTATGGCTACACCTTC.

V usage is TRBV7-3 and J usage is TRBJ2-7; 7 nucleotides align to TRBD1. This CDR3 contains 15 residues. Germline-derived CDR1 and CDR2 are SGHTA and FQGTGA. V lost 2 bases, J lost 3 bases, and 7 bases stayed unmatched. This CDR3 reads CASSLPRQGCYEQYF. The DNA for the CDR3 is TGTGCCAGCAGCTTACCGCGACAGGGTTGCTACGAGCAGTACTTC.

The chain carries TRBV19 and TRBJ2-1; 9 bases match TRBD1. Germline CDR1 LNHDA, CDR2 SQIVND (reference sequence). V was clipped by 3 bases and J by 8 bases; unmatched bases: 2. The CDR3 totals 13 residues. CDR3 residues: CASSMGQGYEQFF. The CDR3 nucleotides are TGTGCCAGTAGTATGGGACAGGGATATGAGCAGTTCTTC.

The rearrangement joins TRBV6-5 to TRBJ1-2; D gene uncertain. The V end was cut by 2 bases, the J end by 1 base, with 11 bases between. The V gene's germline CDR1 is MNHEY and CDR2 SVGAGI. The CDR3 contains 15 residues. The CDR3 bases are TGTGCCAGCAGTTACGCACTCCGGGGTAACTATGGCTACACCTTC. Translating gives CASSYALRGNYGYTF.

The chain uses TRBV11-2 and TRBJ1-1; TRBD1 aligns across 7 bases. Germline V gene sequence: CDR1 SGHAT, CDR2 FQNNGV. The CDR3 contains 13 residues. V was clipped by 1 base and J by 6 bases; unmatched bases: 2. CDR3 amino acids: CASSLGQGSEAFF. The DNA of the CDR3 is TGTGCCAGCAGCTTAGGACAGGGTTCTGAAGCTTTCTTT. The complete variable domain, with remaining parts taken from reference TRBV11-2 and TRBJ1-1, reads EAGVAQSPRYKIIEKRQSVAFWCNPISGHATLYWYQQILGQGPKLLIQFQNNGVVDDSQLPKDRFSAERLKGVDSTLKIQPAKLEDSAVYLCASSLGQGSEAFFGQGTRLTVV.

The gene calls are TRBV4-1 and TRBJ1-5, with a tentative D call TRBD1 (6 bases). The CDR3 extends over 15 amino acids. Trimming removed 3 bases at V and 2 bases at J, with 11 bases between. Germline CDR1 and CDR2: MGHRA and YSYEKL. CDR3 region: CASSQTRGGNQPQHF. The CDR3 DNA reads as TGCGCCAGCAGCCAGACCAGGGGTGGCAATCAGCCCCAGCATTTT.

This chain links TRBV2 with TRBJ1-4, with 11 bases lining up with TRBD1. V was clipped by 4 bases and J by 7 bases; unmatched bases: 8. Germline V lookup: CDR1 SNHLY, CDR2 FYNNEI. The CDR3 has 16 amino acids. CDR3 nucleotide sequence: TGTGCCAGCAGTGCGTGGACAGGGGGCGGGGGTGAAAAACTGTTTTTT. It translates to CASSAWTGGGGEKLFF.

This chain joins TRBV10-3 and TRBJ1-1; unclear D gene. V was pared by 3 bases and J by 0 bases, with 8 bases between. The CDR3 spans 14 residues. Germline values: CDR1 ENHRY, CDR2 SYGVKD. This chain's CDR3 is CAISETGLNTEAFF. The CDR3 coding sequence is TGTGCCATCAGTGAAACGGGGTTGAACACTGAAGCTTTCTTT.

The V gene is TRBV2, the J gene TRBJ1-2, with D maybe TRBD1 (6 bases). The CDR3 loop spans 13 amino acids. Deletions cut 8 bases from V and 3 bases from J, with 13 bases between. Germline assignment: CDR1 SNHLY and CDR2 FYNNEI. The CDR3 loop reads CASLVTGYYGYTF. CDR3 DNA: TGTGCCAGCCTCGTTACAGGGTACTATGGCTACACCTTC. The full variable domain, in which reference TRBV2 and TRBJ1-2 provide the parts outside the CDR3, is EPEVTQTPSHQVTQMGQEVILRCVPISNHLYFYWYRQILGQKVEFLVSFYNNEISEKSEIFDDQFSVERPDGSNFTLKIRSTKLEDSAMYFCASLVTGYYGYTFGSGTRLTVV.

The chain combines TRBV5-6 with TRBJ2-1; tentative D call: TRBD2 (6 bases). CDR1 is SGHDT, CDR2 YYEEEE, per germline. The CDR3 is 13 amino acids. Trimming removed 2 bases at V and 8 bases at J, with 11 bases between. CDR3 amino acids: CASSLGGMDEQFF. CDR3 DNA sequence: TGTGCCAGCAGCTTAGGCGGGATGGATGAGCAGTTCTTC.

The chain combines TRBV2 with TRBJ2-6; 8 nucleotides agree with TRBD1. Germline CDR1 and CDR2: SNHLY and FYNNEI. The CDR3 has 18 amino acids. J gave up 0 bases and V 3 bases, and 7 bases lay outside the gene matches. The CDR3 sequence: CASSEGTGGYSGANVLTF. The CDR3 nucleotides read TGTGCCAGCAGTGAGGGCACAGGGGGTTACTCTGGGGCCAACGTCCTGACTTTC.

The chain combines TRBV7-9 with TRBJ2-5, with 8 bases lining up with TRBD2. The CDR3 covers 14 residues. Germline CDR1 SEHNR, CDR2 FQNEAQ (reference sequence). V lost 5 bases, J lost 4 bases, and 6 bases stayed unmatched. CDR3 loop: CASSASGGLETQYF. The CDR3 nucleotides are TGTGCCAGCAGCGCCTCGGGGGGGTTAGAGACCCAGTACTTC.

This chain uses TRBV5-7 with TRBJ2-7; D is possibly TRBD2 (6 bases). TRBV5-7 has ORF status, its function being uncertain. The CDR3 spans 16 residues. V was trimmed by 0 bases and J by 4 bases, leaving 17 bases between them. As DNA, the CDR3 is TGTGCCAGCAGCTTGGACCCGGGACTTTTTCCTTACGAGCAGTACTTC. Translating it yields CASSLDPGLFPYEQYF.

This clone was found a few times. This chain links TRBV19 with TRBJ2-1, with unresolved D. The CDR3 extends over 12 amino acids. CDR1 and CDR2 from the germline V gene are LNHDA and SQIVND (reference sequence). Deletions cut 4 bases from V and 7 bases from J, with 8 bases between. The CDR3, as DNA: TGTGCCAGTAGTAGCAGAGCGAATGAGCAGTTCTTC. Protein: CASSSRANEQFF.